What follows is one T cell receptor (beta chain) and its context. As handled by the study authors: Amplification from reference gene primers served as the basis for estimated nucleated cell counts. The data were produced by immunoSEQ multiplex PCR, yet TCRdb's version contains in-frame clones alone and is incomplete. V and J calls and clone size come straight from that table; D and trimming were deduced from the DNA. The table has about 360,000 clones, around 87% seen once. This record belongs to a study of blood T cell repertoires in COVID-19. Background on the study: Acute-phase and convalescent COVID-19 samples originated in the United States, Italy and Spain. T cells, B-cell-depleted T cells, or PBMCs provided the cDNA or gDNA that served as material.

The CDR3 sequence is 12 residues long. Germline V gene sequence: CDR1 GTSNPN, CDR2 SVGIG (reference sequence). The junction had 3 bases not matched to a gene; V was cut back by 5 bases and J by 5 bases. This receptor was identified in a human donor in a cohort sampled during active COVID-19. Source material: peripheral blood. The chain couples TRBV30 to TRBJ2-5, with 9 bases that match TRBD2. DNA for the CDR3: TGTGCCTGGGGAAGCGGGAGGGAGACCCAGTACTTC. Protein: CAWGSGRETQYF.